This paragraph reports one T cell receptor (beta chain). This sample is drawn from a study of blood T cell repertoires in COVID-19. CDR1 SNHLY and CDR2 FYNNEI come from the germline V gene. The CDR3 consists of 14 residues. The J segment lost 0 bases and the V segment lost 10 bases, leaving 6 bases of the junction unmatched. This table comes from immunoSEQ multiplex PCR, and its TCRdb copy is limited to in-frame clones, with some not included. The sample lists roughly 49,000 clones; roughly 83% were seen once. V and J are TRBV2 and TRBJ2-5; 9 bases line up with TRBD1. Sequenced material: peripheral blood. This TCR came from a man aged 50 to 60 with active COVID-19. The CDR3 sequence: CANPRDRDQETQYF. DNA of the CDR3: TGTGCCAACCCCAGGGACAGGGACCAAGAGACCCAGTACTTC.